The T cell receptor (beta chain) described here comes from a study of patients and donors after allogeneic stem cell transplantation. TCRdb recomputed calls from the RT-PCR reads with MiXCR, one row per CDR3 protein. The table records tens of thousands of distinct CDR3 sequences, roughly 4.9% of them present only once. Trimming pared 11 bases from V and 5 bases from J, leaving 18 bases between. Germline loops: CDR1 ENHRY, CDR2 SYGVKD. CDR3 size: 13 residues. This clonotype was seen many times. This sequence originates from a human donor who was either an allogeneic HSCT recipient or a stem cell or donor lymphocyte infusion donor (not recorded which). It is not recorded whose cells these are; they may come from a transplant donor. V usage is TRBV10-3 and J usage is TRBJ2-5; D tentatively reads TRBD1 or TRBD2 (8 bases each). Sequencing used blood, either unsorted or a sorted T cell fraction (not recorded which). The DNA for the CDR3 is TGTGCCGTCACAGCGGGGGACAGGGAGACCCAGTACTTC. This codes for CAVTAGDRETQYF.